This TCR beta chain was observed in a study of blood T cell repertoires in COVID-19. Trimming took 3 bases from V and 6 from J; bases not matched to a gene: 8. The CDR3 runs to 14 residues. CDR1 and CDR2 (germline): SGHAT, FQNNGV. Clones were sequenced by immunoSEQ multiplex PCR, and TCRdb holds only the in-frame ones, with some missing. This table has some 70,000 clones, roughly 80% appearing once. What was sequenced was peripheral blood. The source is a man over 45 with COVID-19, enrolled during active disease. The chain joins TRBV11-2 to TRBJ2-7, with 7 bases identical to TRBD1. The CDR3, as DNA: TGTGCCAGCAGCTTCCAATGGACAGGTACCGAGCAGTACTTC. Protein product: CASSFQWTGTEQYF.